This entry lists 32 T cell receptor beta chains sequenced from one sample in a study of T cell responses to AZD1222 COVID-19 vaccine. Sequenced by immunoSEQ multiplex PCR; TCRdb stores in-frame clones only, minus some. The sample includes 150,000 or so clones, 92% of them seen just once. This specimen was peripheral blood, taken 28 days after the second AZD1222 dose. These receptors were taken from an adult who received the AZD1222 COVID-19 vaccine.

The rearrangement uses TRBV28 and TRBJ1-4; tentative D call: TRBD1 (5 bases). The length of the CDR3 is 15 residues. Trimming took 3 bases from V and 3 from J, leaving 11 bases between them. CDR1 MDHEN and CDR2 SYDVKM come from the germline V gene. The CDR3 region is CASSLSGLPNEKLFF. Here the CDR3 DNA reads TGTGCCAGCAGTTTGTCGGGGCTTCCTAATGAAAAACTGTTTTTT.

The rearrangement uses TRBV2 and TRBJ2-2; D not resolved. The CDR3 contains 11 residues. The germline V gene has CDR1 SNHLY and CDR2 FYNNEI. V lost 5 bases and J 2 bases, leaving 0 bases between the germline ends. CDR3 nucleotides: TGTGCCAGCAGTAACACCGGGGAGCTGTTTTTT. Its protein product is CASSNTGELFF.

CDR3 coding DNA: TGTGCCAGTAGTATTTTCGTAACTAGCACAGATACGCAGTATTTT. Its translation: CASSIFVTSTDTQYF. This chain connects TRBV19 to TRBJ2-3, with D uncertain. There are 15 residues in the CDR3. Germline V gene lookup returns CDR1 LNHDA and CDR2 SQIVND (reference sequence). V was trimmed by 3 bases and J by 0 bases, leaving 10 bases between them.

The chain carries TRBV11-2 and TRBJ1-2; 8 bases match TRBD1. CDR3 length: 13 residues. Trimming at V came to 5 bases and at J to 4 bases, leaving 3 bases not matched to a gene. The germline CDR1 and CDR2 sequences are SGHAT and FQNNGV. The DNA of the CDR3 is TGTGCCAGCAGCGCCGACAGGGGCTATGGCTACACCTTC. This gives the protein CASSADRGYGYTF.

The chain recombines TRBV27 with TRBJ2-7, with 8 bases that match TRBD2. The CDR3 runs 15 residues. The germline CDR1 and CDR2 sequences are MNHEY and SMNVEV (reference sequence). Trimming took 6 bases from V and 2 from J; bases not matched to a gene: 9. This chain's CDR3 is CASRPNAGGAYEQYF. CDR3 DNA sequence: TGTGCCAGCAGGCCCAATGCGGGGGGTGCCTACGAGCAGTACTTC.

The chain uses TRBV19 and TRBJ1-3; D gene uncertain. This CDR3 spans 13 amino acids. Germline V gene data show CDR1 as LNHDA and CDR2 as SQIVND (reference sequence). Trimming left V 8 bases short and J 0 bases short, with 8 bases between. Here the CDR3 reads CASQILSGNTIYF. The CDR3 DNA reads as TGTGCCAGTCAGATACTCTCTGGAAACACCATATATTTT.

CDR3 loop: CASSLGGQGADEQFF. The DNA for the CDR3 is TGTGCCAGCAGTTTGGGCGGACAGGGGGCTGATGAGCAGTTCTTC. V gene TRBV28 combines with J gene TRBJ2-1; the match to TRBD1 covers 11 bases. The V gene end was trimmed by 3 bases and the J gene end by 8 bases; junction bases not matched to a gene: 6. Germline V CDR1 and CDR2: MDHEN, SYDVKM. The CDR3 length is 15 residues.

This clone was picked up one time. The chain carries TRBV5-4 and TRBJ1-2; unclear D gene. The CDR3 contains 15 residues. V was clipped by 2 bases and J by 8 bases, with 19 bases between them. CDR1 and CDR2 from the germline V gene are SGHNT and YYREEE (reference sequence). The CDR3 loop is CASSFGVNKVEGYTF. Here the CDR3 DNA reads TGTGCCAGCAGCTTCGGTGTTAATAAAGTGGAAGGCTACACCTTC.

CDR3 nucleotides: TGTGCCAGCAGTTCCGGAGCAACTAATGAAAAACTGTTTTTT. Translated, it gives CASSSGATNEKLFF. The chain links TRBV6-5 to TRBJ1-4; D remains ambiguous. Germline CDR1 is MNHEY and CDR2 is SVGAGI. The CDR3 is 14 amino acids. V lost 4 bases and J lost 0, with 6 bases in between.

The chain is built from TRBV6-5 and TRBJ2-2; D call uncertain. Trimming removed 6 bases at V and 7 bases at J, with 9 bases between. Per the germline V gene, CDR1 is MNHEY and CDR2 is SVGAGI. This CDR3 is 12 amino acids long. The CDR3 coding sequence is TGTGCCAGCAGCGTGGATGGCGGGGAGCTGTTTTTT. It codes for CASSVDGGELFF.

The rearrangement joins TRBV4-1 to TRBJ2-7; 7 bases fit TRBD1. This CDR3 contains 15 residues. CDR1 and CDR2 from the germline V gene are MGHRA and YSYEKL. V lost 4 bases and J lost 3; bases outside the gene matches: 9. The CDR3 sequence: CASSRVDRSYYEQYF. CDR3 in DNA: TGCGCCAGCAGCCGAGTGGACAGGTCCTACTACGAGCAGTACTTC.

The chain links TRBV2 to TRBJ1-1, with a tentative D call TRBD1 (6 bases). Per germline, CDR1 SNHLY and CDR2 FYNNEI. With 9 bases removed from V and 3 bases from J, the gap between germline ends came to 14 bases. The CDR3 runs to 13 residues. For the CDR3, the DNA is TGTGCCAGTCGGACGGGGGGCTACACTGAAGCTTTCTTT. Protein: CASRTGGYTEAFF. Full variable domain (missing parts from reference TRBV2 and TRBJ1-1): EPEVTQTPSHQVTQMGQEVILRCVPISNHLYFYWYRQILGQKVEFLVSFYNNEISEKSEIFDDQFSVERPDGSNFTLKIRSTKLEDSAMYFCASRTGGYTEAFFGQGTRLTVV.

This clone was found once. The V and J genes are TRBV29-1 and TRBJ2-1, with D possibly matching TRBD2 (5 bases). The CDR3 loop spans 16 amino acids. The V gene's germline CDR1 is SQVTM and CDR2 ANQGSEA. Trimming shortened V by 4 bases and J by 1 base, and 17 bases separated the two germline ends. The CDR3: CSVVLVSARSYNEQFF. The CDR3, as DNA: TGCAGCGTTGTGCTGGTTAGCGCGAGGTCCTACAATGAGCAGTTCTTC.

The V call is TRBV6-5, the J call TRBJ2-7, with 13 bases matching TRBD2. Per the germline V gene, CDR1 is MNHEY and CDR2 is SVGAGI. With V trimmed by 6 bases and J by 2 bases, 4 bases remained unmatched. The CDR3 sequence is 15 residues long. This CDR3 reads CASRTGTSGTYEQYF. CDR3 DNA sequence: TGTGCCAGCAGGACCGGGACTAGCGGGACCTACGAGCAGTACTTC.

The gene calls are TRBV19 and TRBJ2-5; the match to TRBD1 covers 7 bases. Trimming took 5 bases from V and 5 from J; bases not matched to a gene: 5. Per germline, CDR1 LNHDA and CDR2 SQIVND (reference sequence). The CDR3 is 13 residues long. The CDR3 loop is CASSVTGAETQYF. The DNA for the CDR3 is TGTGCCAGTAGTGTAACAGGGGCGGAGACCCAGTACTTC.

This rearrangement joins TRBV11-2 to TRBJ1-6; tentatively, D is TRBD1 (6 bases). Deletions cut 5 bases from V and 7 bases from J, with 12 bases between. CDR3 length: 14 amino acids. The V gene's germline CDR1 is SGHAT and CDR2 FQNNGV. In DNA, the CDR3 is TGTGCCAGCAGCGTACAGGGAGGGAATTCACCCCTCCACTTT. Translation gives CASSVQGGNSPLHF.

The V gene is TRBV7-9, the J gene TRBJ2-7; D remains unclear. Trimming left V 5 bases short and J 1 base short, with 12 bases between. Per germline, CDR1 SEHNR and CDR2 FQNEAQ (reference sequence). This CDR3 has 14 residues. This CDR3 reads CASSPMDGSYEQYF. As DNA, the CDR3 is TGTGCCAGCAGCCCAATGGACGGATCCTACGAGCAGTACTTC.

The rearrangement uses TRBV10-3 and TRBJ2-2, with 10 bases identical to TRBD1. V was pared by 10 bases and J by 6 bases, with 8 bases of the junction left unmatched. Germline V gene lookup returns CDR1 ENHRY and CDR2 SYGVKD. This CDR3 is 14 amino acids long. CDR3 amino acids: CATKPGTGAGELFF. The CDR3 DNA reads TGTGCCACCAAACCCGGGACAGGGGCCGGGGAGCTGTTTTTT.

The chain recombines TRBV4-3 with TRBJ1-4; a weak D match, TRBD1 (5 bases). CDR3 length equals 16 residues. V lost 0 bases and J lost 1, with 9 bases in between. Germline-derived CDR1 and CDR2 are LGHNA and YSLEER. The CDR3: CASSQEGGGTNEKLFF. CDR3 sequence (DNA): TGCGCCAGCAGCCAAGAAGGCGGGGGAACTAATGAAAAACTGTTTTTT.

J is TRBJ2-1 and V is TRBV3-1 (or the pseudogene TRBV3-2); 7 nucleotides agree with TRBD2. The ends lost 3 bases at V and 2 bases at J; junction bases unmatched: 4. Germline loops: CDR1 LGHDT, CDR2 YNNKEL (reference sequence). The CDR3 contains 15 residues. The CDR3 here is CASSHPGGTYNEQFF. The CDR3 region has the DNA TGTGCCAGCAGCCATCCGGGAGGAACCTACAATGAGCAGTTCTTC.

CDR3 nucleotides: TGTGCCAGCAGTTTCGGCGGCGTTCCCTACGAGCAGTACTTC. Protein sequence: CASSFGGVPYEQYF. This chain links TRBV27 with TRBJ2-7; D is unresolved. Germline CDR1 MNHEY, CDR2 SMNVEV (reference sequence). Trimming pared 3 bases from V and 2 bases from J, leaving 11 bases between. CDR3 length: 14 residues.

Worth noting for this clone: Since the CDR3 does not end with the conserved phenylalanine or tryptophan, this likely comes from a read error. The DNA is left out, because the CDR3 cannot be placed on it with certainty; the CDR3 is given as TCRdb lists it. The chain carries TRBV12-2 and TRBJ2-3; TRBD2, the table's D call, was not compared with the DNA. TRBV12-2 is a pseudogene segment. Counting both end residues, the CDR3 totals 9 amino acids. CDR3 protein: CASRHGTRY.

The chain links TRBV16 to TRBJ1-1; unclear D gene. This CDR3 comprises 13 residues. V lost 5 bases and J lost 1, with 8 bases in between. In germline, CDR1 is KGHSY, CDR2 FQNENV. Written as DNA, the CDR3 is TGTGCCAGCAGCATTACACAGAACACTGAAGCTTTCTTT. Translation gives CASSITQNTEAFF.

This rearrangement joins TRBV6-2 or TRBV6-3 to TRBJ2-1, with a weak D call TRBD2 (5 bases). V was cut by 0 bases and J by 9 bases, with 12 bases left in between. This CDR3 region has 14 residues. CDR1 is MNHEY and CDR2 is SVGEGT in the germline V gene. The CDR3 region is CASSYSPGKSEQFF. In nucleotides, the CDR3 is TGTGCCAGCAGTTACTCACCCGGGAAGAGTGAGCAGTTCTTC.

The J gene is TRBJ1-3, the V gene TRBV4-1; unclear D gene. V was cut by 1 base and J by 0 bases, with 7 bases left in between. Looked up from germline, CDR1 is MGHRA and CDR2 is YSYEKL. The CDR3 runs to 15 residues. The CDR3 region has the DNA TGCGCCAGCAGCCAAGCGGATAGCTCTGGAAACACCATATATTTT. Translation gives CASSQADSSGNTIYF.

The J gene is TRBJ1-2, the V gene TRBV29-1; D unresolved. Germline V gene data show CDR1 as SQVTM and CDR2 as ANQGSEA. The V gene lost 6 bases and the J gene lost 0 bases, with 14 bases spanning the gap. The CDR3 has 14 residues. The CDR3 sequence: CSVVNSNANYGYTF. Here the CDR3 DNA reads TGCAGCGTCGTGAACAGCAATGCTAACTATGGCTACACCTTC.

The J gene is TRBJ2-3, the V gene TRBV11-3, with 8 nucleotides matching TRBD2. V trimming: 5 bases; J trimming: 4 bases; junction bases outside the gene matches: 5. The CDR3 extends over 14 amino acids. The germline V gene encodes CDR1 SGHNT and CDR2 YENEEA. The CDR3 DNA is TGTGCCAGCAGCCGCGGACTAGCCGCAGATACGCAGTATTTT. This encodes CASSRGLAADTQYF.

This chain's CDR3 is CASLDFRANYGYTF. The CDR3 DNA follows: TGTGCCAGCCTAGATTTCAGGGCTAACTATGGCTACACCTTC. This chain uses TRBV28 with TRBJ1-2; D is possibly TRBD1 (5 bases). V was clipped by 8 bases and J by 0 bases, with 13 bases between them. Per germline, CDR1 MDHEN and CDR2 SYDVKM. This CDR3 is built from 14 residues.

The chain has TRBV19 and TRBJ2-7; 10 bases align to TRBD1. The V segment lost 6 bases and the J segment 6 bases; nucleotides outside the gene matches: 5. CDR1 LNHDA and CDR2 SQIVND come from the germline V gene (reference sequence). The CDR3 sequence is 13 residues long. The CDR3 sequence: CASRGTGVGEQYF. The CDR3 nucleotides read TGTGCCAGTAGGGGGACAGGGGTTGGCGAGCAGTACTTC. The full variable domain, in which reference TRBV19 and TRBJ2-7 provide the parts outside the CDR3, is DGGITQSPKYLFRKEGQNVTLSCEQNLNHDAMYWYRQDPGQGLRLIYYSQIVNDFQKGDIAEGYSVSREKKESFPLTVTSAQKNPTAFYLCASRGTGVGEQYFGPGTRLTVT.

V and J are TRBV3-1 (or the pseudogene TRBV3-2) and TRBJ2-5; 13 bases map to TRBD2. The J segment lost 5 bases and the V segment lost 1 base, leaving 10 bases of the junction unmatched. The CDR3 is made up of 18 amino acids. Germline V CDR1 and CDR2: LGHDT, YNNKEL (reference sequence). The DNA for the CDR3 is TGTGCCAGCAGCCAAGGGACTAGCGGGAGTTGGAGGGCGGAGACCCAGTACTTC. Translating it yields CASSQGTSGSWRAETQYF.

The chain carries TRBV27 and TRBJ2-5; no definite D call. The CDR3 runs 15 residues. V was cut by 3 bases and J by 4 bases, with 15 bases left in between. Looked up from germline, CDR1 is MNHEY and CDR2 is SMNVEV (reference sequence). CDR3 protein: CASSLRRRGGETQYF. In DNA form, the CDR3 reads TGTGCCAGCAGTTTGCGTAGGCGCGGCGGAGAGACCCAGTACTTC.

The count of this clone is one. The V call is TRBV4-2, the J call TRBJ2-5; TRBD2 matches 8 bases. The CDR3 covers 14 residues. CDR1 is LGHNA, CDR2 YNFKEQ, per germline. Losses at the gene ends were 0 bases for V and 6 bases for J; bases not matched to a gene: 3. CDR3 DNA sequence: TGTGCCAGCAGCCAAGATCGGGGGGGAAAGACCCAGTACTTC. It codes for CASSQDRGGKTQYF.